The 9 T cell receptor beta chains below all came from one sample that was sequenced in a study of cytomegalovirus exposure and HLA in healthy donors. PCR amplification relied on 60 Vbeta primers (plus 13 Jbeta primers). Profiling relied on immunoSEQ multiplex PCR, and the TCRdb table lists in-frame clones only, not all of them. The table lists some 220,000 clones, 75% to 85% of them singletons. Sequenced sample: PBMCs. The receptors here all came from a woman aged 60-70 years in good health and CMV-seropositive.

In nucleotides, the CDR3 is TGTGCCAGCAGCCAGGGGAGAAACTATGGCTACACCTTC. Its translation is CASSQGRNYGYTF. V usage is TRBV5-5 and J usage is TRBJ1-2; D is possibly TRBD1 (6 bases). The CDR3 contains 13 residues. CDR1 SGHKS and CDR2 YYEKEE come from the germline V gene (reference sequence). V was shortened by 4 bases and J by 2 bases, with 9 bases between the two germline ends.

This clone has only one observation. The CDR3 nucleotides are TGTGCCAGCACCATCTTCCAGGGTAACTATGGCTACACCTTC. Translating it yields CASTIFQGNYGYTF. The chain links TRBV11-2 to TRBJ1-2; D perhaps matches TRBD1 (5 bases). V lost 7 bases, J lost 1 base, and 13 bases lay in between. This CDR3 spans 14 amino acids. The germline V gene encodes CDR1 SGHAT and CDR2 FQNNGV.

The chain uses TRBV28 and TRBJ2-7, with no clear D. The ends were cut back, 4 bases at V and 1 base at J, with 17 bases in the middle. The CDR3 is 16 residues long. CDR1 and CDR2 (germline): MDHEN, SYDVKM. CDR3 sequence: CASSYSLPGMSYEQYF. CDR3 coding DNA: TGTGCCAGCAGTTATTCACTCCCCGGTATGTCCTACGAGCAGTACTTC.

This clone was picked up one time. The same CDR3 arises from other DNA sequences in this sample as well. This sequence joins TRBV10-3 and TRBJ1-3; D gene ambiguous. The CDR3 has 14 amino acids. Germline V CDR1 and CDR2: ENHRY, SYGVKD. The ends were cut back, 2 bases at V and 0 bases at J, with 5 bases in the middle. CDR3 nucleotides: TGTGCCATCAGTGAGGATAGCTCTGGAAACACCATATATTTT. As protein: CAISEDSSGNTIYF.

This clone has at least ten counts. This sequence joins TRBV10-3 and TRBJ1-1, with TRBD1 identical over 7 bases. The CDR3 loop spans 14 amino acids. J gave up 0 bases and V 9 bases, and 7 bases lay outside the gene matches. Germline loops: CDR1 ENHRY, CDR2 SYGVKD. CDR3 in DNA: TGTGCCATATGGGACAGACGCTTGAACACTGAAGCTTTCTTT. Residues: CAIWDRRLNTEAFF.

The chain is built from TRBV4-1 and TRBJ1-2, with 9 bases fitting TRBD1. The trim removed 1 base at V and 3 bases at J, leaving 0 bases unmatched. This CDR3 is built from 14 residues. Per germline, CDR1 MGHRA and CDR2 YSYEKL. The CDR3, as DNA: TGCGCCAGCAGCCAAGGGACAGGGGACTATGGCTACACCTTC. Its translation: CASSQGTGDYGYTF.

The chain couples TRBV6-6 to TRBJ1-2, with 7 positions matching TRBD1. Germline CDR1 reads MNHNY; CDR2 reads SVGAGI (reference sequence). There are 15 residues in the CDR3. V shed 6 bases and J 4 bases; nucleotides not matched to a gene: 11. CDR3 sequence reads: CASSPSRDRRYGYTF. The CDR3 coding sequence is TGTGCCAGCAGCCCGAGCCGGGACAGACGCTATGGCTACACCTTC.

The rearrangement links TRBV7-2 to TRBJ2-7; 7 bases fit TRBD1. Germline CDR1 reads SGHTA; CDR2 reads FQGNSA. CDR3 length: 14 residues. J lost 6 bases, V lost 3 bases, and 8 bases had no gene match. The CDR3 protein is CASSFSDRAGEQYF. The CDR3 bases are TGTGCCAGCAGCTTTAGCGACAGGGCCGGCGAGCAGTACTTC.

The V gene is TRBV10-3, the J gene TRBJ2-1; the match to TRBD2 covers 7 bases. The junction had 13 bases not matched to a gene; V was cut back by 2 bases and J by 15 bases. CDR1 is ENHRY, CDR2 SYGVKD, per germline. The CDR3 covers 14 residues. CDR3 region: CAISEPKRDLAPFF. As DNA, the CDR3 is TGTGCCATCAGTGAGCCCAAGCGGGACCTGGCCCCGTTCTTC.